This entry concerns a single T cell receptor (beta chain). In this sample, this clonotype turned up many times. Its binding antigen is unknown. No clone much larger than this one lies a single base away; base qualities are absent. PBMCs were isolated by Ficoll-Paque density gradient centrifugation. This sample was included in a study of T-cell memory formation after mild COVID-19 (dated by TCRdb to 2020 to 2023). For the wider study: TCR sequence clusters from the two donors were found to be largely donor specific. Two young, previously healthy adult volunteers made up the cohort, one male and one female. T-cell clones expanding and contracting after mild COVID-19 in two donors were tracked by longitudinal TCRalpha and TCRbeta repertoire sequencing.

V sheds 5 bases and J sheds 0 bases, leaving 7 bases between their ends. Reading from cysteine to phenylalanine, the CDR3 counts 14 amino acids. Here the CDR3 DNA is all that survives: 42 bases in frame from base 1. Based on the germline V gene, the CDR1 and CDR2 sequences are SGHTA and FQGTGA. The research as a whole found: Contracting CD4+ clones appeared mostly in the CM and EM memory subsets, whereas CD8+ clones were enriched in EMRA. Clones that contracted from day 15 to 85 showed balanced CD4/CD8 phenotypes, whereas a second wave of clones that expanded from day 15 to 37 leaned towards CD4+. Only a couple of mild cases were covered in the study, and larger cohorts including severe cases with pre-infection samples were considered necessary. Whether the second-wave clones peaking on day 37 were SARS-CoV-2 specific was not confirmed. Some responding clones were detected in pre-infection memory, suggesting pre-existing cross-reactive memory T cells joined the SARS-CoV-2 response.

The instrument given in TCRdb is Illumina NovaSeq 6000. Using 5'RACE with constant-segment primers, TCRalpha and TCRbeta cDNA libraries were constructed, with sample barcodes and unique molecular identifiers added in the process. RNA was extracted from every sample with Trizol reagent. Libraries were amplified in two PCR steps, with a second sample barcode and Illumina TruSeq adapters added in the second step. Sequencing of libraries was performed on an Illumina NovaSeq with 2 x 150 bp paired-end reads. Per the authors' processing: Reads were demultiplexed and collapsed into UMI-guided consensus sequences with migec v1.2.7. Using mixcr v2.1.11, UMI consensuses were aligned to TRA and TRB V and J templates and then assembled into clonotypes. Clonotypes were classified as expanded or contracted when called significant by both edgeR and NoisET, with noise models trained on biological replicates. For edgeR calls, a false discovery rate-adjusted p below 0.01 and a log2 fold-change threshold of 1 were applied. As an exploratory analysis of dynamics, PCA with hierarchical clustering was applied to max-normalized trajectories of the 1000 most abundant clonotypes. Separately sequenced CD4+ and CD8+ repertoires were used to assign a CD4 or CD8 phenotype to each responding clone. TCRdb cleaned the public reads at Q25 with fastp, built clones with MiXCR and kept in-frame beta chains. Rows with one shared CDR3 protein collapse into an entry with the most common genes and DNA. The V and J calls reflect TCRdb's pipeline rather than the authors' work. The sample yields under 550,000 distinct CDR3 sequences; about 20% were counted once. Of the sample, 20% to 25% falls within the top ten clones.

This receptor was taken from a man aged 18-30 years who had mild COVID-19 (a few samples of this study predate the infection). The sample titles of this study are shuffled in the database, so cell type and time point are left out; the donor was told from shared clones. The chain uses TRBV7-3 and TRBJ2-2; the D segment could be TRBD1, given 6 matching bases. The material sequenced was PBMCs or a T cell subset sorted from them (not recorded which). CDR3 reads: CASSRTANTGELFF. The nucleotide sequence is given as TGTGCCAGCAGCCGGACAGCGAACACCGGGGAGCTGTTTTTT.